This T cell receptor (beta chain) stems from a study of persistence of HIV-infected CD4 T cells. At the level of the study: CD4+ T cells responding to CMV or HIV-1 Gag were isolated.

Study results and limitations: TCRbeta richness was lower in CMV- and Gag-responding cells than in anti-CD3/anti-CD28-responding cells. TCR analyses could not target the rare provirus-carrying CMV-responding cells. Antigen-responding cells were enriched for degenerate expanded CDR3beta sequences.

This was the immunoSEQ version 4 assay in survey mode. Using immunoSEQ multiplex PCR, the repertoire was profiled, and TCRdb retains in-frame clones only, with some absent. The sample lists about 28,000 clones; 82% were seen once. The stimulus was lysate of CMV-infected fibroblasts, around 10 ug/mL. Sorted nonresponding memory CD4+ T cells were CD40L-negative, CD69-negative, CD45RO-high. On this clone itself: Its specificity is unknown.

The CDR3 is made up of 15 amino acids. V shed 3 bases, J shed 0 bases, and the junction held 3 bases outside the gene matches. Germline assignment: CDR1 SNHLY and CDR2 FYNNEI. This TCR derives from an adult man with HIV who was CMV-seropositive. The source was CD4+ T cells sorted from PBMCs after 18-hour stimulation, collected from a patient who received antiretroviral therapy. J is TRBJ2-3 and V is TRBV2, with 7 bases that match TRBD2. The CDR3 nucleotides read TGTGCCAGCAGTGACCCTAGCGGTAGCACAGATACGCAGTATTTT. This sequence encodes CASSDPSGSTDTQYF.